Following are 25 T cell receptor beta chains from one sample sequenced in a study of cytomegalovirus exposure and HLA in healthy donors. Sequenced by immunoSEQ multiplex PCR; TCRdb stores in-frame clones only, minus some. The sample lists about 140,000 clones; 90% to 95% were seen once. Sequencing input: PBMCs. The source of these receptors is a man aged 18-30 years in good health and CMV-seronegative.

The chain links TRBV5-4 to TRBJ2-7; 7 positions agree with TRBD1. The CDR3 runs 15 residues. Trimming cost V 6 bases and J 5 bases; bases outside gene matches: 14. CDR1 is SGHNT, CDR2 YYREEE, per germline (reference sequence). The CDR3 nucleotides are TGTGCCAGCAACCCATTAGGGGGCGCCCTGGACGAGCAGTACTTC. The encoded protein is CASNPLGGALDEQYF.

This rearrangement joins TRBV27 to TRBJ2-1, with D tentatively TRBD1 (6 bases). From germline, CDR1 is MNHEY and CDR2 SMNVEV (reference sequence). V lost 0 bases and J 16 bases, leaving 16 bases between the germline ends. The CDR3 covers 13 residues. CDR3 in amino acids: CASSLSKGRGSFF. For the CDR3, the DNA is TGTGCCAGCAGTTTATCGAAGGGCAGGGGAAGCTTCTTC.

The rearrangement joins TRBV27 to TRBJ2-1; D is perhaps TRBD1 (6 bases). The CDR3 consists of 15 residues. Trimming stripped 0 bases from V and 6 bases from J, with 12 bases between. The germline V gene has CDR1 MNHEY and CDR2 SMNVEV (reference sequence). The CDR3 protein is CASSLSRGFGNEQFF. As DNA, the CDR3 is TGTGCCAGCAGTTTATCAAGGGGGTTCGGCAATGAGCAGTTCTTC.

Points on this clone: The identical CDR3 is also encoded by other nucleotide sequences in the sample. The chain joins TRBV7-9 to TRBJ1-6; D gene unclear. Germline CDR1 and CDR2: SEHNR and FQNEAQ (reference sequence). Deletions cut 2 bases from V and 0 bases from J, with 5 bases between. CDR3 length: 15 amino acids. The CDR3 coding sequence is TGTGCCAGCAGCTTAAGCGGCTCCTATAATTCACCCCTCCACTTT. This codes for CASSLSGSYNSPLHF.

This clone was detected only once. The chain uses TRBV30 and TRBJ2-3, with TRBD2 identical over 10 bases. CDR1 and CDR2 (germline): GTSNPN, SVGIG (reference sequence). CDR3 length equals 16 residues. J gave up 2 bases and V 1 base, and 6 bases lay outside the gene matches. DNA of the CDR3: TGTGCCTGGAGTGGGGGGACTAGCGTTACCACAGATACGCAGTATTTT. Its protein product is CAWSGGTSVTTDTQYF.

The chain uses TRBV7-8 and TRBJ2-1, with 8 bases aligning to TRBD2. Unmatched junction bases numbered 6, after V lost 1 base and J lost 7 bases. The CDR3 has 15 amino acids. CDR1 and CDR2 (germline): SGHVS, FQNEAQ. In DNA form, the CDR3 reads TGTGCCAGCAGCTTAGAACGGGCGGGGGGAAATGAGCAGTTCTTC. Amino acid sequence: CASSLERAGGNEQFF.

In its sample, this clone was seen once. The rearrangement uses TRBV5-1 and TRBJ2-1; 11 bases map to TRBD2. The V and J ends lost 0 bases and 0 bases, in that order; junction bases with no gene match: 2. Germline CDR1 and CDR2: SGHRS and YFSETQ. This CDR3 has 17 amino acids. Written as DNA, the CDR3 is TGCGCCAGCAGCTTGGGAGGGACTAGCGGCTCCTACAATGAGCAGTTCTTC. This translates into CASSLGGTSGSYNEQFF.

The V gene is TRBV6-5, the J gene TRBJ2-1; 7 nucleotides match TRBD2. CDR1 MNHEY and CDR2 SVGAGI come from the germline V gene. The CDR3 is 15 amino acids. Germline trimming cut 6 bases from V and 2 bases from J; bases unmatched to any gene: 7. CDR3: CASSPGGIAYNEQFF. CDR3 bases: TGTGCCAGCAGCCCCGGGGGGATAGCCTACAATGAGCAGTTCTTC.

The gene calls are TRBV27 and TRBJ1-6; weak D call: TRBD1 (6 bases). Germline CDR1 is MNHEY and CDR2 is SMNVEV (reference sequence). This CDR3 has 17 amino acids. Between the trimmed V and J ends, which lost 4 bases and 0 bases, there was a span of 13 bases. DNA for the CDR3: TGTGCCAGCAGTTCGAACAGGGCGAGCTCCTATAATTCACCCCTCCACTTT. It codes for CASSSNRASSYNSPLHF.

The gene calls are TRBV5-1 and TRBJ1-2, with 9 bases that match TRBD1. Per the germline V gene, CDR1 is SGHRS and CDR2 is YFSETQ. Germline trimming cut 0 bases from V and 4 bases from J; bases unmatched to any gene: 4. The CDR3 sequence is 15 residues long. The CDR3 region is CASSLAPTGGYGYTF. The CDR3 DNA reads TGCGCCAGCAGCTTGGCCCCGACAGGGGGCTATGGCTACACCTTC.

The J gene is TRBJ2-7, the V gene TRBV29-1, with D uncertain. The germline V and J ends were trimmed by 4 bases and 1 base, with 14 bases remaining between them. The CDR3 consists of 14 residues. Per the germline V gene, CDR1 is SQVTM and CDR2 is ANQGSEA. The CDR3 nucleotides read TGCAGCGTTGGAGACGGGTTGAAGTCCTACGAGCAGTACTTC. Its protein is CSVGDGLKSYEQYF.

The CDR3: CASSVSVRGNTEAFF. The CDR3 DNA sequence: TGTGCCAGCAGCGTATCCGTCAGGGGGAACACTGAAGCTTTCTTT. The chain joins TRBV9 to TRBJ1-1; a possible D gene is TRBD1 (6 bases). V shed 1 base and J shed 1 base, with 11 bases lying between them. Germline loops: CDR1 SGDLS, CDR2 YYNGEE. The CDR3 spans 15 residues. Combining the CDR3 with reference TRBV9 and TRBJ1-1 gives the whole variable domain DSGVTQTPKHLITATGQRVTLRCSPRSGDLSVYWYQQSLDQGLQFLIQYYNGEERAKGNILERFSAQQFPDLHSELNLSSLELGDSALYFCASSVSVRGNTEAFFGQGTRLTVV.

The chain links TRBV30 to TRBJ2-4, with D maybe TRBD2 (6 bases). V was trimmed by 3 bases and J by 1 base, leaving 13 bases between them. The CDR3 sequence is 15 residues long. From germline, CDR1 is GTSNPN and CDR2 SVGIG (reference sequence). CDR3 loop: CAWSLAGRAKNIQYF. The CDR3 DNA reads as TGTGCCTGGAGCCTAGCAGGGAGGGCCAAAAACATTCAGTACTTC.

This chain joins TRBV28 and TRBJ1-5; 9 nucleotides line up with TRBD1. CDR3 size: 13 residues. Germline lookup yields CDR1 MDHEN and CDR2 SYDVKM. Germline trimming cut 6 bases from V and 8 bases from J; bases unmatched to any gene: 5. The CDR3 DNA sequence: TGTGCCAGCAGGGGACAGGGTTTTGAGCCCCAGCATTTT. Amino acids: CASRGQGFEPQHF.

The V and J genes are TRBV7-3 and TRBJ1-5; 8 bases line up with TRBD1. The length of the CDR3 is 19 residues. The J segment lost 0 bases and the V segment lost 0 bases, leaving 10 bases of the junction unmatched. Looked up from germline, CDR1 is SGHTA and CDR2 is FQGTGA. CDR3 DNA sequence: TGTGCCAGCAGCTTAACTGAAACAGGGGGAAGGGATAGCAATCAGCCCCAGCATTTT. Residues: CASSLTETGGRDSNQPQHF.

The V gene is TRBV10-3, the J gene TRBJ2-3; no clear D gene. The CDR3 sequence is 11 residues long. Germline lookup yields CDR1 ENHRY and CDR2 SYGVKD. V lost 8 bases and J lost 3, with 6 bases in between. The CDR3 spells CAIGPTDTQYF. CDR3 nucleotides: TGTGCCATCGGGCCGACAGATACGCAGTATTTT.

The chain uses TRBV7-9 and TRBJ2-5; D is unresolved. The CDR3 has 13 amino acids. V lost 5 bases to trimming and J lost 5 bases, with 12 bases between them. CDR1 is SEHNR and CDR2 is FQNEAQ in the germline V gene (reference sequence). CDR3 loop: CASSLPGWETQYF. The CDR3 DNA sequence: TGTGCCAGCAGCCTCCCCGGGTGGGAGACCCAGTACTTC.

This chain connects TRBV4-1 to TRBJ1-1; D is ambiguous. V was cut by 0 bases and J by 7 bases, with 9 bases left in between. This CDR3 has 13 residues. Germline V gene lookup returns CDR1 MGHRA and CDR2 YSYEKL. The CDR3 bases are TGCGCCAGCAGCCAAGATCCGCGTCTTGAAGCTTTCTTT. Translation gives CASSQDPRLEAFF.

This chain links TRBV6-5 with TRBJ2-7; 9 bases agree with TRBD1. CDR3 length equals 15 residues. Losses at the gene ends were 5 bases for V and 3 bases for J; bases not matched to a gene: 8. Germline V lookup: CDR1 MNHEY, CDR2 SVGAGI. Here the CDR3 reads CASSTGTGQLYEQYF. The DNA of the CDR3 is TGTGCCAGCAGTACCGGGACAGGGCAACTCTACGAGCAGTACTTC.

The CDR3 spells CASSQGRIMNTEAFF. Written as DNA, the CDR3 is TGTGCCAGCAGCCAGGGCCGCATCATGAACACTGAAGCTTTCTTT. This chain connects TRBV7-8 to TRBJ1-1, with a weak D call TRBD1 (5 bases). Trimming removed 5 bases at V and 0 bases at J, with 13 bases between. Per the germline V gene, CDR1 is SGHVS and CDR2 is FQNEAQ. The length of the CDR3 is 15 residues.

Here the CDR3 DNA reads TGTGCCAGCTCACTGGGAGGGACCGGGGAGCTGTTTTTT. Protein: CASSLGGTGELFF. The chain employs TRBV18 and TRBJ2-2; 7 nucleotides agree with TRBD2. Germline-derived CDR1 and CDR2 are KGHSH and LQKENI. The CDR3 loop spans 13 amino acids. With 4 bases clipped from V and 5 bases from J, the junction kept 1 base outside the gene matches. Looking up the rest from reference TRBV18 and TRBJ2-2 gives the full variable domain: NAGVMQNPRHLVRRRGQEARLRCSPMKGHSHVYWYRQLPEEGLKFMVYLQKENIIDESGMPKERFSAEFPKEGPSILRIQQVVRGDSAAYFCASSLGGTGELFFGEGSRLTVL.

This chain joins TRBV6-6 and TRBJ2-7, with 10 bases that match TRBD2. The V and J ends lost 0 bases and 7 bases, in that order; junction bases with no gene match: 6. CDR1 is MNHNY, CDR2 SVGAGI, per germline (reference sequence). The CDR3 runs 15 residues. The CDR3 nucleotides read TGTGCCAGCAGTTACTCGGAGCTAGCGGGAGTTGAGCAGTACGTC. Its translation: CASSYSELAGVEQYV.

The V call is TRBV7-9, the J call TRBJ2-5; 9 nucleotides match TRBD2. The CDR3 extends over 16 amino acids. Per the germline V gene, CDR1 is SEHNR and CDR2 is FQNEAQ (reference sequence). V shed 4 bases, J shed 7 bases, and the junction held 13 bases outside the gene matches. The CDR3 nucleotides are TGTGCCAGCAGCTCCTCTAGCGGGGTGGGTCCAGGGACCCAGTACTTC. Amino acid sequence: CASSSSSGVGPGTQYF.

The chain links TRBV21-1 to TRBJ2-2; the tabulated D call, TRBD1, remains unverified against the DNA. TRBV21-1 is a pseudogene locus. The CDR3 consists of 16 residues. The CDR3 protein is CASSSRDRTGTGELFF. CDR3 DNA: TGTGCCAGCAGCTCCCGGGACAGGACGGGCACCGGGGAGCTGTTTTTT.

V usage is TRBV4-3 and J usage is TRBJ2-1, with TRBD2 matching over 7 bases. The trim removed 0 bases at V and 2 bases at J, leaving 4 bases unmatched. The CDR3 covers 16 residues. The germline gives CDR1 LGHNA, CDR2 YSLEER. CDR3 DNA sequence: TGCGCCAGCAGCCAAGATGGGGGGGAGGCCTACAATGAGCAGTTCTTC. Protein sequence: CASSQDGGEAYNEQFF.